The rows below give T cell receptor beta chains drawn from one sample of a study of shared clonotypes between healthy human individuals. TCRdb keeps only in-frame clones here, not all; method: immunoSEQ multiplex PCR. The sample includes about 2.1 million clones, about 93% of them seen just once. Input material: naive CD8+ T cells from PBMCs. These receptors originate from a man younger than 30 in good health. Some clones in this sample may be carry-over from other donors' samples. Both conserved end residues are part of each CDR3. Fields, in order: CDR3 protein, CDR3 DNA, D gene, J gene, V gene. A D gene is named only where the DNA matches it firmly.

CDR3aa: CASASGTGGQGTQYF
CDR3nt: TGTGCCAGCGCTTCCGGGACAGGGGGGCAGGGTACGCAGTATTTT
d_gene: TRBD1
j_gene: TRBJ2-3
v_gene: TRBV6-1

CDR3aa: CASNYGRGSYEQYF
CDR3nt: TGTGCCAGCAATTATGGTAGGGGGTCCTACGAGCAGTACTTC
d_gene: -
j_gene: TRBJ2-7
v_gene: TRBV2

CDR3aa: CASSLSRRGLMNTEAFF
CDR3nt: TGTGCCAGCAGCTTGTCACGCAGGGGACTCATGAACACTGAAGCTTTCTTT
d_gene: -
j_gene: TRBJ1-1
v_gene: TRBV5-4

CDR3aa: CASSSQTGRGTEAFF
CDR3nt: TGTGCCAGTAGTTCACAGACAGGGAGAGGTACTGAAGCTTTCTTT
d_gene: TRBD1
j_gene: TRBJ1-1
v_gene: TRBV19

CDR3aa: CASSARTGDNGYTF
CDR3nt: TGTGCCAGCAGCGCCCGGACAGGGGACAATGGCTACACCTTC
d_gene: TRBD1
j_gene: TRBJ1-2
v_gene: TRBV9

CDR3aa: CASTPRADSTDTQYF
CDR3nt: TGTGCCAGCACCCCCCGGGCGGACAGCACAGATACGCAGTATTTT
d_gene: -
j_gene: TRBJ2-3
v_gene: TRBV28

CDR3aa: CASSLGLLAGDSGANVLTF
CDR3nt: TGCGCCAGCAGCTTGGGATTGCTAGCGGGAGACTCTGGGGCCAACGTCCTGACTTTC
d_gene: TRBD2
j_gene: TRBJ2-6
v_gene: TRBV5-1

CDR3aa: CASKGRTPGWNEQFF
CDR3nt: TGTGCCAGCAAGGGTAGGACACCGGGGTGGAATGAGCAGTTCTTC
d_gene: -
j_gene: TRBJ2-1
v_gene: TRBV27

CDR3aa: CASSPLADPSYEQYF
CDR3nt: TGCGCCAGCAGCCCTCTAGCGGATCCCTCCTACGAGCAGTACTTC
d_gene: TRBD2
j_gene: TRBJ2-7
v_gene: TRBV4-3

CDR3aa: CASSELAGVEDEQFF
CDR3nt: TGTGCCAGCAGTGAATTAGCGGGAGTGGAGGATGAGCAGTTCTTC
d_gene: TRBD2
j_gene: TRBJ2-1
v_gene: TRBV2